Below, 29 T cell receptor beta chains from the same sample are listed, as sequenced in a study of cytomegalovirus exposure and HLA in healthy donors. 60 Vbeta and 13 Jbeta primers were used in PCR. Clones were sequenced by immunoSEQ multiplex PCR, and TCRdb holds only the in-frame ones, with some missing. The data hold about 130,000 clones, with 80% observed a single time. Specimen: PBMCs. Source of these receptors: a man aged 25 to 45 in good health and CMV-seronegative.

The V call is TRBV5-4, the J call TRBJ2-5; 7 bases match TRBD1. The assigned J gene may be wrong: the sequence end matches TRBJ2-7 better. This CDR3 has 12 amino acids. CDR1 SGHNT and CDR2 YYREEE come from the germline V gene (reference sequence). CDR3 nucleotides: TGTGCCAGCAGCTACCGACAGGGCGAGCAGTACTTC. Encoded protein: CASSYRQGEQYF.

The chain carries TRBV10-3 and TRBJ2-7, with 9 bases matching TRBD2. Per germline, CDR1 ENHRY and CDR2 SYGVKD. Losses at the gene ends were 9 bases for V and 4 bases for J; bases not matched to a gene: 7. This CDR3 region has 13 residues. CDR3 nucleotide sequence: TGTGCCATAGGTAGCGGGAGTGGATACGAGCAGTACTTC. Protein: CAIGSGSGYEQYF.

V usage is TRBV28 and J usage is TRBJ1-1; D call uncertain. CDR1 is MDHEN, CDR2 SYDVKM, per germline. The CDR3 extends over 13 amino acids. V dropped 2 bases and J dropped 1 base, with 5 bases sitting between them. The CDR3 DNA reads TGTGCCAGCAGTTTAAGAGCGAACACTGAAGCTTTCTTT. Translation: CASSLRANTEAFF.

The rearrangement uses TRBV19 and TRBJ2-2, with 9 bases fitting TRBD2. J was trimmed by 4 bases and V by 7 bases; bases with no gene match: 7. The CDR3 is made up of 15 amino acids. The germline V gene encodes CDR1 LNHDA and CDR2 SQIVND (reference sequence). As DNA, the CDR3 is TGTGCCAGTATAAGGGCTAGCGGGATCACCGGGGAGCTGTTTTTT. It yields the protein CASIRASGITGELFF.

The chain has TRBV6-6 and TRBJ2-1, with 9 nucleotides matching TRBD2. Germline assignment: CDR1 MNHNY and CDR2 SVGAGI (reference sequence). J gave up 9 bases and V 6 bases, and 9 bases lay outside the gene matches. The CDR3 has 14 residues. As DNA, the CDR3 is TGTGCCAGCAGACCTAGCGGGAAGGGTAGTGAGCAGTTCTTC. As protein: CASRPSGKGSEQFF.

V and J are TRBV30 and TRBJ1-5; 8 bases fit TRBD1. Germline lookup yields CDR1 GTSNPN and CDR2 SVGIG (reference sequence). J lost 9 bases, V lost 3 bases, and 7 bases had no gene match. The CDR3 sequence is 13 residues long. DNA of the CDR3: TGTGCCTGGAGCCCCGGACAGGGAACGCCCCAGCATTTT. The encoded protein is CAWSPGQGTPQHF.

The chain links TRBV15 to TRBJ1-2; TRBD1 matches 8 bases. The CDR3 is 15 residues long. Trimming removed 4 bases from V and 4 bases from J; junction bases left unmatched: 8. Germline values: CDR1 LNHNV, CDR2 YYDKDF (reference sequence). Here the CDR3 DNA reads TGTGCCACCAGCAATTACAGGGGGAATATCTATGGCTACACCTTC. This encodes CATSNYRGNIYGYTF.

This chain links TRBV18 with TRBJ1-5; 7 bases match TRBD1. Trimming cost V 5 bases and J 4 bases; bases outside gene matches: 8. The germline V gene has CDR1 KGHSH and CDR2 LQKENI. CDR3 length equals 15 residues. CDR3 sequence (DNA): TGTGCCAGCTCAAGAGACAGGGCGGGAAATCAGCCCCAGCATTTT. It translates to CASSRDRAGNQPQHF.

The chain has TRBV6-5 and TRBJ1-1, with D tentatively TRBD1 (5 bases). The CDR3 length is 12 residues. Germline V gene sequence: CDR1 MNHEY, CDR2 SVGAGI. V gave up 7 bases and J gave up 5 bases, with 11 bases separating them. CDR3 nucleotide sequence: TGTGCCAGCAAAAAGGGGCAAACTGAAGCTTTCTTT. Its protein is CASKKGQTEAFF.

The chain joins TRBV28 to TRBJ2-7, with unresolved D. Germline loops: CDR1 MDHEN, CDR2 SYDVKM. This CDR3 has 12 amino acids. The V end lost 5 bases, the J end lost 4 bases, and 9 bases lay between the germline ends. The CDR3 DNA sequence: TGTGCCAGCAGTGTACAGAGTTACGAGCAGTACTTC. Protein sequence: CASSVQSYEQYF.

This clone was seen only once. The gene calls are TRBV5-4 and TRBJ2-2; 8 bases line up with TRBD1. The CDR3 has 15 amino acids. Germline CDR1 SGHNT, CDR2 YYREEE (reference sequence). V lost 4 bases and J lost 7; bases outside the gene matches: 9. The CDR3 sequence is CASSTNRGLVGELFF. CDR3 coding DNA: TGTGCCAGCAGCACGAACAGGGGGTTAGTCGGGGAGCTGTTTTTT.

The chain employs TRBV7-8 and TRBJ2-2, with D tentatively TRBD2 (6 bases). Germline V gene data show CDR1 as SGHVS and CDR2 as FQNEAQ. V was shortened by 6 bases and J by 0 bases, with 14 bases between the two germline ends. The CDR3 covers 16 residues. CDR3 amino acids: CASSPTGGTNTGELFF. The CDR3 coding sequence is TGTGCCAGCAGTCCAACTGGGGGGACGAACACCGGGGAGCTGTTTTTT.

V usage is TRBV28 and J usage is TRBJ1-1, with D perhaps matching TRBD1 (5 bases). The germline CDR1 and CDR2 sequences are MDHEN and SYDVKM. The CDR3 runs to 12 residues. Trimming cost V 6 bases and J 3 bases, with 8 bases left between them. The CDR3 DNA reads as TGTGCCAGCAGGCAGGGATACACTGAAGCTTTCTTT. Translated: CASRQGYTEAFF.

This chain links TRBV7-9 with TRBJ2-1; 13 positions match TRBD2. Germline CDR1 is SEHNR and CDR2 is FQNEAQ (reference sequence). The trim removed 1 base at V and 1 base at J, leaving 7 bases unmatched. The CDR3 extends over 19 amino acids. The CDR3 DNA is TGTGCCAGCAGCTTAGAAAGGACTAGCGGGAGTGGGTCCTACAATGAGCAGTTCTTC. Protein sequence: CASSLERTSGSGSYNEQFF.

This clone appeared a single time. The J gene is TRBJ2-1, the V gene TRBV28; the D gene is possibly TRBD2 (5 bases). V was clipped by 5 bases and J by 4 bases, with 12 bases between them. CDR3 length equals 14 residues. The germline V gene has CDR1 MDHEN and CDR2 SYDVKM. The CDR3 DNA sequence: TGTGCCAGCAGTACGGGATTATCTTACAATGAGCAGTTCTTC. This sequence encodes CASSTGLSYNEQFF.

The DNA for the CDR3 is TGTGCCAGTAGTATACAAGAAAAACTGTTTTTT. Translated: CASSIQEKLFF. This chain joins TRBV19 and TRBJ1-4; no firm D call. In germline, CDR1 is LNHDA, CDR2 SQIVND (reference sequence). CDR3 size: 11 residues. V lost 2 bases and J lost 8, with 3 bases in between.

This chain connects TRBV2 to TRBJ1-5; weak D call: TRBD1 (5 bases). This CDR3 spans 14 amino acids. With 3 bases removed from V and 0 bases from J, the gap between germline ends came to 6 bases. Per germline, CDR1 SNHLY and CDR2 FYNNEI. The CDR3 coding sequence is TGTGCCAGCAGTGAGACAGTTAGCAATCAGCCCCAGCATTTT. This encodes CASSETVSNQPQHF.

Written as DNA, the CDR3 is TGTGCCAGCAGTTACAGAGAGACCGGGGAGCTGTTTTTT. Its translation: CASSYRETGELFF. This chain joins TRBV6-6 and TRBJ2-2; D is uncertain. Trimming removed 2 bases at V and 5 bases at J, with 6 bases between. CDR3 length: 13 amino acids. The germline V gene encodes CDR1 MNHNY and CDR2 SVGAGI (reference sequence).

The chain is built from TRBV6-4 and TRBJ1-1; 8 bases align to TRBD1. The CDR3 consists of 14 residues. Per germline, CDR1 MRHNA and CDR2 SNTAGT. V shed 4 bases, J shed 1 base, and the junction held 2 bases outside the gene matches. The CDR3 bases are TGTGCCAGCAGTGGAGGACAGGGGAACACTGAAGCTTTCTTT. Its protein is CASSGGQGNTEAFF.

The J gene is TRBJ2-1, the V gene TRBV28, with 8 bases identical to TRBD2. This CDR3 region has 14 residues. From germline, CDR1 is MDHEN and CDR2 SYDVKM. J lost 7 bases, V lost 4 bases, and 6 bases had no gene match. In DNA form, the CDR3 reads TGTGCCAGCAGTTATGGGACTAGACCAAATGAGCAGTTCTTC. Translated, it gives CASSYGTRPNEQFF.

The chain links TRBV28 to TRBJ1-6, with 8 bases fitting TRBD1. After removal of 5 bases from V and 9 bases from J, the junction contained 6 bases not matched to a gene. CDR3 length: 14 amino acids. Germline V gene sequence: CDR1 MDHEN, CDR2 SYDVKM. The CDR3 here is CASSLQGGGSPLHF. The DNA of the CDR3 is TGTGCCAGCAGTCTACAGGGGGGGGGTTCACCCCTCCACTTT.

The CDR3 DNA is TGTGCCAGCAGCTTGGTTCTCCAGGGGGGCACCGGGGAGCTGTTTTTT. It specifies CASSLVLQGGTGELFF. V usage is TRBV5-4 and J usage is TRBJ2-2, with D tentatively TRBD1 (7 bases). Germline V CDR1 and CDR2: SGHNT, YYREEE (reference sequence). The length of the CDR3 is 16 residues. Trimming pared 0 bases from V and 4 bases from J, leaving 13 bases between.

This clone was observed a single time. This sequence joins TRBV5-1 and TRBJ2-2, with D tentatively TRBD1 (6 bases). Germline-derived CDR1 and CDR2 are SGHRS and YFSETQ. V was shortened by 7 bases and J by 2 bases, with 15 bases between the two germline ends. The length of the CDR3 is 15 residues. CDR3 region: CASGPGQPNTGELFF. DNA of the CDR3: TGCGCCAGCGGCCCAGGACAGCCCAACACCGGGGAGCTGTTTTTT.

The rearrangement uses TRBV28 and TRBJ1-5; 8 bases are a match to TRBD1. The V segment lost 4 bases and the J segment 3 bases; nucleotides outside the gene matches: 5. The CDR3 runs to 15 residues. Germline V gives CDR1 MDHEN, CDR2 SYDVKM. The CDR3 loop is CASSSTGGSNQPQHF. In DNA form, the CDR3 reads TGTGCCAGCAGTTCTACAGGGGGTTCCAATCAGCCCCAGCATTTT.

The genes are TRBV7-9 and TRBJ2-6; a possible D gene is TRBD1 (6 bases). The germline V gene has CDR1 SEHNR and CDR2 FQNEAQ (reference sequence). The CDR3 totals 16 residues. The V end was cut by 8 bases, the J end by 1 base, with 15 bases between. The CDR3 DNA reads TGTGCCAGCTCCGTATCAGGGGCATCTGGGGCCAACGTCCTGACTTTC. It codes for CASSVSGASGANVLTF.

V gene TRBV30 combines with J gene TRBJ2-3; D is uncertain. Germline loops: CDR1 GTSNPN, CDR2 SVGIG (reference sequence). The CDR3 totals 15 residues. Trimming shortened V by 0 bases and J by 1 base, and 11 bases separated the two germline ends. CDR3 DNA sequence: TGTGCCTGGAGTGTACGTTCTCGGGGCACAGATACGCAGTATTTT. It specifies CAWSVRSRGTDTQYF.

The J gene is TRBJ2-5, the V gene TRBV20-1; possibly TRBD1 for D (5 bases). Germline CDR1 and CDR2: DFQATT and SNEGSKA (reference sequence). Trimming removed 6 bases from V and 7 bases from J, with 12 bases in between. The CDR3 sequence is 11 residues long. CDR3 sequence: CSAPTEGTQYF. The CDR3 bases are TGCAGTGCCCCGACAGAAGGGACCCAGTACTTC.

The V call is TRBV6-1, the J call TRBJ1-2; tentative D call: TRBD1 (6 bases). The CDR3 runs 14 residues. Trimming cost V 2 bases and J 7 bases, with 14 bases left between them. Germline CDR1 is MNHNS and CDR2 is SASEGT. The CDR3 bases are TGTGCCAGCAGTGAATCAGGGGCAAGGGGTGGCTACACCTTC. Residues: CASSESGARGGYTF.

The chain links TRBV6-4 to TRBJ2-2; D is possibly TRBD1 (6 bases). Germline V gives CDR1 MRHNA, CDR2 SNTAGT. Trimming pared 4 bases from V and 3 bases from J, leaving 9 bases between. The CDR3 contains 14 residues. CDR3 residues: CASSGQEDTGELFF. The CDR3 DNA is TGTGCCAGCAGTGGACAGGAGGACACCGGGGAGCTGTTTTTT.